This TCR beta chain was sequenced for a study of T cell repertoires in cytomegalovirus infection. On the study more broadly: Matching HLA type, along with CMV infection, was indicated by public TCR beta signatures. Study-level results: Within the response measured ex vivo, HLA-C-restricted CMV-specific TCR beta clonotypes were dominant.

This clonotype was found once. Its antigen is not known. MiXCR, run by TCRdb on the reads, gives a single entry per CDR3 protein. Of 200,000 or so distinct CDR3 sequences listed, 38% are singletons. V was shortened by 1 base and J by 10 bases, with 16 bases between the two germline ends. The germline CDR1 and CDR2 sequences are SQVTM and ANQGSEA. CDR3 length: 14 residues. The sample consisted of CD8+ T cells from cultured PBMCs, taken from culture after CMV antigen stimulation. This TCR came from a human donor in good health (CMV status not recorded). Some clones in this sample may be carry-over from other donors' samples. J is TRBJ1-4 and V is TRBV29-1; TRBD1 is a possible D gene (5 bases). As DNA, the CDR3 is TGCAGCGTTGAAGGGGGCACAACCTCAGGAAAACTGTTTTTT. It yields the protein CSVEGGTTSGKLFF.